A selection of T cell receptor beta chains follows, all from one sample in a study of OX40 agonist ivuxolimab in advanced cancers. TCRdb keeps only in-frame clones here, not all; method: immunoSEQ multiplex PCR. The profile shows about 48,000 clones, about 85% of them singletons. Sequenced material: CD4+ or CD8+ T cells sorted from blood, taken in a trial of the OX40 agonist ivuxolimab. These receptors all stem from an adult with an advanced solid tumor such as melanoma, head and neck, liver or kidney cancer. Both conserved end residues are part of each CDR3. Fields, in order: J gene, V gene, clone size, D gene, CDR3 protein, CDR3 DNA. A D gene is named only where the DNA matches it firmly. Only some rows state a clone size, as once, few, many or a class for expanded clones.

TRBJ2-1 TRBV4-1 . TRBD1 CASSQTPFGTGVFREQFF TGCGCCAGCAGCCAGACTCCGTTCGGGACAGGGGTTTTTCGCGAGCAGTTCTTC
TRBJ2-1 TRBV28 . TRBD1 CASRNPGQGYNEQFF TGTGCCAGCAGGAATCCGGGACAGGGGTACAATGAGCAGTTCTTC
TRBJ1-1 TRBV6-5 . . CASSYGGGLKNTEAFF TGTGCCAGCAGTTACGGCGGGGGGCTGAAGAACACTGAAGCTTTCTTT
TRBJ2-2 TRBV28 . . CASSLSSFNTGELFF TGTGCCAGCAGTTTGTCCAGCTTTAACACCGGGGAGCTGTTTTTT
TRBJ2-4 TRBV7-2 . TRBD2 CASSPRREGDIQYF TGTGCCAGCAGCCCGAGGCGGGAGGGGGACATTCAGTACTTC
TRBJ1-2 TRBV19 once . CASSIGQGDLGYTF TGTGCCAGTAGTATCGGCCAGGGAGACCTTGGCTACACCTTC
TRBJ1-4 TRBV6-5 once . CASSTTWTAKLFF TGTGCCAGCAGTACGACCTGGACAGCAAAACTGTTTTTT
TRBJ2-1 TRBV11-3 . TRBD2 CASSFRTSGRKDEQFF TGTGCCAGCAGCTTCCGGACTAGCGGGAGGAAGGATGAGCAGTTCTTC
TRBJ1-1 TRBV6-1 few . CASSEVNRAEAFF TGTGCCAGCAGTGAAGTGAACAGAGCTGAAGCTTTCTTT
TRBJ1-1 TRBV6-5 . . CASSRTGTEAFF TGTGCCAGCAGTCGCACTGGCACTGAAGCTTTCTTT
TRBJ2-7 TRBV11-3 few . CASSLGPSTYEQYF TGTGCCAGCAGCTTGGGGCCGAGTACCTACGAGCAGTACTTC
TRBJ2-1 TRBV9 once . CASSVGIAPYNEQFF TGTGCCAGCAGCGTAGGGATAGCACCTTACAATGAGCAGTTCTTC
TRBJ2-5 TRBV5-1 once TRBD2 CASSLAGGRRRLAGGQETQYF TGCGCCAGCAGCTTGGCCGGGGGTAGAAGGCGCTTAGCGGGGGGACAAGAGACCCAGTACTTC
TRBJ2-7 TRBV7-8 . TRBD2 CASSSRTSGTGEQYF TGTGCCAGCAGCTCCAGGACTAGCGGTACGGGAGAGCAGTACTTC
TRBJ1-1 TRBV6-5 . . CASSRHLNTEAFF TGTGCCAGCAGCCGCCACCTGAACACTGAAGCTTTCTTT
TRBJ1-2 TRBV2 . . CASSDPGDYGYTF TGTGCCAGCAGTGATCCGGGGGACTATGGCTACACCTTC
TRBJ1-1 TRBV7-9 . . CASSSSLATEAFF TGTGCCAGCAGCTCATCGCTGGCGACTGAAGCTTTCTTT
TRBJ1-3 TRBV14 . . CASSHLVGGGNTIYF TGTGCCAGCAGCCATTTAGTGGGCGGTGGAAACACCATATATTTT
TRBJ2-4 TRBV4-2 . . CASSQDPLGNIQYF TGTGCCAGCAGCCAAGACCCCTTGGGGAACATTCAGTACTTC
TRBJ2-7 TRBV28 . . CASSLGVLRYEQYF TGTGCCAGCAGTTTAGGGGTCCTCCGCTACGAGCAGTACTTC
TRBJ2-5 TRBV13 . . CASSLGDRQETQYF TGTGCCAGCAGCTTAGGGGACAGACAAGAGACCCAGTACTTC
TRBJ1-2 TRBV4-1 . . CASSQESNYGYTF TGCGCCAGCAGCCAAGAATCTAACTATGGCTACACCTTC
TRBJ2-3 TRBV10-3 . . CAISESGGSSDTQYF TGTGCCATCAGTGAGTCCGGGGGCAGTTCAGATACGCAGTATTTT
TRBJ2-1 TRBV18 . . CASSPSLSSYNEQFF TGTGCCAGCTCACCAAGCCTCAGCTCCTACAATGAGCAGTTCTTC
TRBJ2-7 TRBV5-4 . TRBD2 CASSSPGLAGDRYF TGTGCCAGCAGCTCCCCGGGACTAGCGGGAGATCGGTACTTC
TRBJ2-3 TRBV7-9 . . CASSLAFSFTDTQYF TGTGCCAGCAGCTTAGCCTTTTCATTTACAGATACGCAGTATTTT
TRBJ1-4 TRBV5-1 . . CASSAGKTATNEKLFF TGCGCCAGCAGCGCGGGGAAAACGGCAACTAATGAAAAACTGTTTTTT
TRBJ2-1 TRBV20-1 . . CSARDIGGQFF TGCAGTGCTAGAGATATAGGGGGGCAGTTCTTC
TRBJ1-4 TRBV28 . . CASSIQTGGNEKLFF TGTGCCAGCAGTATACAGACAGGAGGGAATGAAAAACTGTTTTTT
TRBJ2-7 TRBV4-1 . . CASSQEDSRQYF TGCGCCAGCAGCCAAGAGGACAGCAGGCAGTACTTC
TRBJ2-3 TRBV6-6 . TRBD1 CASSSGTVQYF TGTGCCAGCAGTTCCGGGACAGTTCAGTATTTT
TRBJ2-2 TRBV29-1 . TRBD1 CSVEGGGQGANDGELFF TGCAGCGTTGAAGGAGGGGGACAGGGGGCGAATGACGGGGAGCTGTTTTTT
TRBJ2-7 TRBV18 . TRBD2 CASSLAGYEQYF TGTGCCAGCTCCCTAGCGGGGTACGAGCAGTACTTC
TRBJ1-5 TRBV6-5 . . CASSYSIGGGQPQHF TGTGCCAGCAGTTACTCGATCGGGGGTGGTCAGCCCCAGCATTTT
TRBJ2-3 TRBV2 . . CASSEDRSEDTQYF TGTGCCAGCAGTGAAGACAGGTCGGAGGATACGCAGTATTTT
TRBJ1-5 TRBV6-1 . . CASGGGAYQPQHF TGTGCCAGCGGAGGGGGGGCCTATCAGCCCCAGCATTTT
TRBJ2-3 TRBV18 . TRBD2 CASSQGTSGTTDTQYF TGTGCCAGCTCACAGGGGACTAGCGGGACTACAGATACGCAGTATTTT
TRBJ2-7 TRBV28 . TRBD1 CASSFAGQGSYEQYF TGTGCCAGCAGTTTCGCGGGACAGGGTTCCTACGAGCAGTACTTC
TRBJ1-5 TRBV6-1 . . CASSEGRGLQPLHF TGTGCCAGCAGTGAAGGAAGAGGGTTGCAGCCCCTGCATTTT
TRBJ1-2 TRBV2 once TRBD1 CASSETGQGGGYTF TGTGCCAGCAGTGAAACGGGACAGGGAGGGGGCTACACCTTC
TRBJ2-3 TRBV5-4 . TRBD2 CASSSPSGLAYPTQYF TGTGCCAGCAGCTCCCCCTCGGGACTAGCGTATCCCACGCAGTATTTT
TRBJ1-3 TRBV19 . . CASISAGNTIYF TGTGCCAGTATTTCGGCTGGAAACACCATATATTTT
TRBJ1-1 TRBV5-1 . . CASSLLETSGTEAFF TGCGCCAGCAGCTTGTTGGAGACCTCGGGCACTGAAGCTTTCTTT
TRBJ1-2 TRBV5-6 . . CASTLGETNYGYTF TGTGCCAGCACTCTGGGGGAGACTAACTATGGCTACACCTTC
TRBJ2-3 TRBV7-9 . . CASSFGTQYF TGTGCCAGCAGCTTTGGTACGCAGTATTTT